This passage covers 5 T cell receptor beta chains from one sample sequenced in a study of T-cell memory formation after mild COVID-19 (TCRdb year 2021). Libraries were constructed by 5' RACE. Sequencing instrument: Illumina NovaSeq 6000. In TCRdb, the public reads were trimmed at Q25 with fastp and aligned with MiXCR, with productive beta chains retained. Rows with one shared CDR3 protein collapse into an entry with the most common genes and DNA. The sample table holds about 350,000 distinct CDR3 sequences, of which approximately 15% were seen once. The top ten hold 22% of the sample. Specimen: PBMCs or a T cell subset sorted from them (not recorded which). Source of these receptors: a man between 18 and 29 years old who had mild COVID-19 (a few samples of this study predate the infection). The sample titles of this study are shuffled in the database, so cell type and time point are left out; the donor was told from shared clones.

This clonotype has more than one count but fewer than ten. The V gene is TRBV19, the J gene TRBJ1-5; maybe TRBD1 (6 bases). The germline V and J ends were trimmed by 9 bases and 2 bases, with 11 bases remaining between them. There are 13 residues in the CDR3. Germline CDR1 is LNHDA and CDR2 is SQIVND (reference sequence). Written as DNA, the CDR3 is TGTGCCAGCCACCACAGGGGCAATCAGCCCCAGCATTTT. Its protein is CASHHRGNQPQHF.

The chain employs TRBV11-2 and TRBJ1-2, with D possibly matching TRBD1 (6 bases). Germline V gives CDR1 SGHAT, CDR2 FQNNGV. Trimming removed 3 bases at V and 7 bases at J, with 15 bases between. The CDR3 length is 14 residues. CDR3 DNA sequence: TGTGCCAGCAGCTTCGGGGGGCAGGGTAGTGGCTACACCTTC. This translates into CASSFGGQGSGYTF.

The V and J genes are TRBV12-3 or TRBV12-4 and TRBJ1-1, with 7 nucleotides matching TRBD1. The CDR3 contains 12 residues. After removal of 8 bases from V and 3 bases from J, the junction contained 3 bases not matched to a gene. For the CDR3, the DNA is TGTGCCAGCTTGGACAGGTACACTGAAGCTTTCTTT. This translates into CASLDRYTEAFF.

The chain employs TRBV14 and TRBJ2-3, with a weak D call TRBD2 (5 bases). This CDR3 is built from 16 residues. V shed 4 bases and J shed 1 base, with 15 bases lying between them. Germline-derived CDR1 and CDR2 are SGHDN and FVKESK. The CDR3 region has the DNA TGTGCCAGCAGCCTGGGGAGCATCGTGGGCACAGATACGCAGTATTTT. This sequence encodes CASSLGSIVGTDTQYF.

The V and J genes are TRBV20-1 and TRBJ2-3, with TRBD2 identical over 9 bases. There are 14 residues in the CDR3. V gave up 6 bases and J gave up 4 bases; unmatched junction bases: 8. Germline CDR1 is DFQATT and CDR2 is SNEGSKA (reference sequence). CDR3 in DNA: TGCAGTGCGCCGACTAGCGGTGCCTCAGATACGCAGTATTTT. Translated: CSAPTSGASDTQYF.